The T cell receptor (beta chain) under discussion was sequenced for a study of control samples from healthy donors and cancer patients. As regards this clone: The same CDR3 also results from other DNA sequences found in this sample.

V lost 0 bases and J lost 5, with 11 bases in between. CDR1 and CDR2 from the germline V gene are SGDLS and YYNGEE. The CDR3 spans 14 residues. Some clones are missing from TCRdb's copy, which holds only in-frame ones; the method was immunoSEQ multiplex PCR. The table lists about 120,000 clones, roughly 92% of them singletons, with approximately 8% in the top ten. Sequenced sample: blood. This TCR was sampled from a young woman in good health. J is TRBJ2-5 and V is TRBV9, with D perhaps being TRBD1 or TRBD2 (5 bases each). The CDR3 bases are TGTGCCAGCAGCGTAGGGGGGACGGGGGAGACCCAGTACTTC. Translation gives CASSVGGTGETQYF.